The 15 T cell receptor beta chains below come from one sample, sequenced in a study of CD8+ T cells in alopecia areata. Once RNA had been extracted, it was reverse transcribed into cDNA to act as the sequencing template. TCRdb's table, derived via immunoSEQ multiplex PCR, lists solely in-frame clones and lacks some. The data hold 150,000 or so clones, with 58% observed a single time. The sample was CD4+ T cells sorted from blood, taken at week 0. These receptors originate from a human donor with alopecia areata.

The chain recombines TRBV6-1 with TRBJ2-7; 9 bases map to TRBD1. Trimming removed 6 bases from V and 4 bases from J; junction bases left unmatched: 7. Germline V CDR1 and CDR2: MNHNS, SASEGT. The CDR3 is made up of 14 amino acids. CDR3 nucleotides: TGTGCCAGCAGAACCCGGGACAGGGTGTACGAGCAGTACTTC. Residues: CASRTRDRVYEQYF.

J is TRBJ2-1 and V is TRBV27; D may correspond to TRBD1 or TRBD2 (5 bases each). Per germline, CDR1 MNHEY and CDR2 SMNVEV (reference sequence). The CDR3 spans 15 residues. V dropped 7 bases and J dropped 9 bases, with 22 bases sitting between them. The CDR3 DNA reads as TGTGCCAGCACCCCGGGAACCGGGGCTATCTCTGAGCAGTTCTTC. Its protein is CASTPGTGAISEQFF.

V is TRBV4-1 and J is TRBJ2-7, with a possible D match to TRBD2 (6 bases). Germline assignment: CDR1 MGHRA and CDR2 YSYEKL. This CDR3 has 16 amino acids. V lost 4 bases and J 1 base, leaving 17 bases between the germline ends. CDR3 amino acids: CASSREASSASYEQYF. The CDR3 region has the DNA TGCGCCAGCAGCCGCGAGGCTTCTAGCGCATCCTACGAGCAGTACTTC.

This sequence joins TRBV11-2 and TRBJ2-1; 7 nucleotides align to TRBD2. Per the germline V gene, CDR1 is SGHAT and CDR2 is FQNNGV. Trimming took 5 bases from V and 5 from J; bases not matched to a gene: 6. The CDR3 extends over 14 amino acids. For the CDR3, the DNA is TGTGCCAGCAGCACTGGACTAGTCGACAATGAGCAGTTCTTC. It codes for CASSTGLVDNEQFF.

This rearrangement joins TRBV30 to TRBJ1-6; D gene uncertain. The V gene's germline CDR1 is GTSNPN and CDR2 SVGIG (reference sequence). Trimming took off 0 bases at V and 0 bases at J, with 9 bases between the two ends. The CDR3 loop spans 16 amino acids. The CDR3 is CAWSVPGSSYNSPLHF. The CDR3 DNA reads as TGTGCCTGGAGTGTACCGGGAAGCTCCTATAATTCACCCCTCCACTTT.

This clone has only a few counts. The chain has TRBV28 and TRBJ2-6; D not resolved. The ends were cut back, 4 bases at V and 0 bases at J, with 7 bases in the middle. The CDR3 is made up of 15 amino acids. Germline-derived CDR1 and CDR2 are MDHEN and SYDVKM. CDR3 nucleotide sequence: TGTGCCAGCAGTTCCCACAGCTCTGGGGCCAACGTCCTGACTTTC. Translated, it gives CASSSHSSGANVLTF.

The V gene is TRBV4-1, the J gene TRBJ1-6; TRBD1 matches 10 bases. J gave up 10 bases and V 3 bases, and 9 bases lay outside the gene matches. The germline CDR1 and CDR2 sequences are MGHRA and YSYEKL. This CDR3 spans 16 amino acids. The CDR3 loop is CASSQDRQGAWSPLHF. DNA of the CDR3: TGCGCCAGCAGCCAGGACCGACAGGGGGCATGGTCACCCCTCCACTTT.

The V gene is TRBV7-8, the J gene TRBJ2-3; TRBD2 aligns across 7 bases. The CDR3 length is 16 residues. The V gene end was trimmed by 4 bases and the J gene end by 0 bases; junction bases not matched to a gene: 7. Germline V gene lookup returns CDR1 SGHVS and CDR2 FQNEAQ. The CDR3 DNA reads TGTGCCAGCAGCTCCCGGTCGGGGGGAAGCACAGATACGCAGTATTTT. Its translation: CASSSRSGGSTDTQYF.

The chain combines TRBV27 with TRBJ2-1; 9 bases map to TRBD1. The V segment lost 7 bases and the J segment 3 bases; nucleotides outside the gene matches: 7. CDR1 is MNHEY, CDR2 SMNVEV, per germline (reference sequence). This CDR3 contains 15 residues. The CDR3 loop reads CASIPRDRDYNEQFF. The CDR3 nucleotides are TGTGCCAGCATCCCCCGGGACAGGGACTACAATGAGCAGTTCTTC.

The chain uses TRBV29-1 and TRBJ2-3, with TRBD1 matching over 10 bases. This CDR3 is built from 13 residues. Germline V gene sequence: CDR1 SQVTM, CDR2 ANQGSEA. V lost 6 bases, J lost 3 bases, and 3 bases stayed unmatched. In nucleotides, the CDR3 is TGCAGCGTGGGACAGGGGAGGACAGATACGCAGTATTTT. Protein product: CSVGQGRTDTQYF.

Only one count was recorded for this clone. Here the CDR3 reads CSAGGANVLTF. The CDR3 DNA sequence: TGCAGTGCAGGCGGGGCCAACGTCCTGACTTTC. The chain recombines TRBV20-1 with TRBJ2-6; D call uncertain. Trimming shortened V by 6 bases and J by 4 bases, and 4 bases separated the two germline ends. Germline V lookup: CDR1 DFQATT, CDR2 SNEGSKA (reference sequence). This CDR3 has 11 amino acids.

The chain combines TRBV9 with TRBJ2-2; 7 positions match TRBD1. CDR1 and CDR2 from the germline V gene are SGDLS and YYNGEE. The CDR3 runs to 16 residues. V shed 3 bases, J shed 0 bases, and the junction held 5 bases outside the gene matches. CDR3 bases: TGTGCCAGCAGCGGCTTACAGGGGTCGAACACCGGGGAGCTGTTTTTT. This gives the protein CASSGLQGSNTGELFF.

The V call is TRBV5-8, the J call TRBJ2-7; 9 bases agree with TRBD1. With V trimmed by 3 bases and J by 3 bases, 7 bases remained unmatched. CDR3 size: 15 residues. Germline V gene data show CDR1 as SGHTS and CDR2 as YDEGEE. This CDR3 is CASSSRDRDNYEQYF. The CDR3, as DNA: TGTGCCAGCAGCTCCCGGGACAGGGACAACTACGAGCAGTACTTC. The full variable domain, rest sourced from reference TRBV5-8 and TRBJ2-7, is EAGVTQSPTHLIKTRGQQATLRCSPISGHTSVYWYQQALGLGLQFLLWYDEGEERNRGNFPPRFSGRQFPNYSSELNVNALELEDSALYLCASSSRDRDNYEQYFGPGTRLTVT.

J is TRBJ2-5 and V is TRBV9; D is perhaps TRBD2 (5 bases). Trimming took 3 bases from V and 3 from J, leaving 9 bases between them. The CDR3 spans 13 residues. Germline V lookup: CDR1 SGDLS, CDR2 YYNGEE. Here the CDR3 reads CASSGSVKETQYF. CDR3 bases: TGTGCCAGCAGCGGTAGCGTTAAAGAGACCCAGTACTTC.

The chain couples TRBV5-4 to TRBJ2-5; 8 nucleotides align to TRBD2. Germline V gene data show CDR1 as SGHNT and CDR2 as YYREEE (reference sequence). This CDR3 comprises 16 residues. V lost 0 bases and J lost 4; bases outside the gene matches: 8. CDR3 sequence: CASSLGGGLARETQYF. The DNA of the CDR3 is TGTGCCAGCAGCTTGGGAGGCGGACTAGCTCGAGAGACCCAGTACTTC.